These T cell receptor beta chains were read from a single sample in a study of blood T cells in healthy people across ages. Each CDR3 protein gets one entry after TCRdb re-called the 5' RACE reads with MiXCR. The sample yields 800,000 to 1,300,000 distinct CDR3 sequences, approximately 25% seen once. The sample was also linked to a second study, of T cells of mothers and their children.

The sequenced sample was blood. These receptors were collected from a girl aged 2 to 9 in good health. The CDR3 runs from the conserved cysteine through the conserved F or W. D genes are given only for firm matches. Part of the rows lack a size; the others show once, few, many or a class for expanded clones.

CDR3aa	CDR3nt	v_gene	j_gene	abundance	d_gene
CASSYPGMDNEQFF	TGTGCCAGCAGTTACCCGGGGATGGACAATGAGCAGTTCTTC	TRBV6-5	TRBJ2-1	NA	NA
CASRPDARRTQYF	TGTGCCAGCAGACCAGACGCGAGGCGGACCCAGTACTTC	TRBV6-2/TRBV6-3	TRBJ2-5	once	NA
CASSLAGRSDEQFF	TGTGCCAGCAGCTTGGCCGGGAGGAGCGATGAGCAGTTCTTC	TRBV5-5	TRBJ2-1	NA	TRBD2
CSVEEEGRRADTQYF	TGCAGCGTTGAAGAGGAGGGCCGTAGAGCAGATACGCAGTATTTT	TRBV29-1	TRBJ2-3	NA	NA
CASTSRGHKETQYF	TGTGCCAGCACTTCAAGGGGGCATAAAGAGACCCAGTACTTC	TRBV13	TRBJ2-5	few	TRBD1
CASSPISGVNQPQHF	TGTGCCAGCAGTCCGATTTCAGGGGTAAATCAGCCCCAGCATTTT	TRBV2	TRBJ1-5	few	NA
CASSQFHSEQYF	TGTGCCAGCAGCCAATTTCACAGCGAGCAGTACTTC	TRBV12-3/TRBV12-4	TRBJ2-7	few	NA
CASRSRTGAQETQYF	TGTGCCAGCAGATCTAGGACAGGGGCCCAAGAGACCCAGTACTTC	TRBV7-9	TRBJ2-5	NA	TRBD1
CASSWGRDEKLFF	TGCGCCAGCAGCTGGGGGAGGGATGAAAAACTGTTTTTT	TRBV5-1	TRBJ1-4	NA	NA
CASRIDANYGYTF	TGTGCCAGCAGAATAGACGCAAACTACGGCTACACCTTC	TRBV12-3/TRBV12-4	TRBJ1-2	NA	NA
CASSQATDTQYF	TGTGCCAGCAGCCAGGCTACAGATACGCAGTATTTT	TRBV14	TRBJ2-3	few	NA
CASTPILTSGRSNEQFF	TGTGCCAGCACCCCGATTCTGACTAGCGGGAGGTCTAATGAGCAGTTCTTC	TRBV12-3/TRBV12-4	TRBJ2-1	few	TRBD2
CAILLSSGNTIYF	TGTGCCATTCTTCTTTCATCTGGAAACACCATATATTTT	TRBV10-3	TRBJ1-3	NA	NA
CASRAPGGGYEQYF	TGCGCCAGCAGAGCCCCCGGGGGGGGCTACGAGCAGTACTTC	TRBV4-1	TRBJ2-7	few	TRBD2
CASSYSGSQETQYF	TGTGCCAGCAGTTATTCAGGGAGCCAAGAGACCCAGTACTTC	TRBV6-5	TRBJ2-5	NA	NA
CASSGRAGPKPGEQFF	TGCGCCAGCAGCGGACGGGCGGGTCCCAAACCGGGTGAGCAGTTCTTC	TRBV4-3	TRBJ2-1	few	NA
CSARGVLAGYGQFF	TGCAGTGCTAGAGGGGTCCTAGCGGGATATGGGCAGTTCTTC	TRBV20-1	TRBJ2-1	NA	TRBD2
CASSHGRDEQYF	TGCGCCAGCAGCCACGGTCGGGACGAGCAGTACTTC	TRBV4-3	TRBJ2-7	few	NA
CASNGGGTSFF	TGTGCCAGTAACGGCGGCGGTACTTCGTTCTTC	TRBV19	TRBJ2-1	NA	NA
CAITTLRNEQFF	TGTGCCATCACCACATTAAGGAATGAGCAGTTCTTC	TRBV10-3	TRBJ2-1	NA	NA
CATSNPVTGVYNEQFF	TGTGCCACCAGTAATCCCGTGACAGGGGTCTACAATGAGCAGTTCTTC	TRBV24-1	TRBJ2-1	NA	TRBD1
CASRQGISYGYTF	TGTGCCAGCCGCCAGGGGATTTCCTATGGCTACACCTTC	TRBV27	TRBJ1-2	NA	NA
CASGLALRGGAYNEQFF	TGTGCTAGTGGTTTGGCTCTGCGGGGGGGCGCCTACAATGAGCAGTTCTTC	TRBV12-5	TRBJ2-1	few	TRBD2
CSVSGTEAFF	TGCAGCGTCTCCGGGACGGAAGCTTTCTTT	TRBV29-1	TRBJ1-1	few	NA
CSVIRPNTEAFF	TGCAGCGTGATTAGACCGAACACTGAAGCTTTCTTT	TRBV29-1	TRBJ1-1	few	NA
CASSEPTGSGYTF	TGTGCCAGCAGCGAGCCGACAGGGAGTGGCTACACCTTC	TRBV9	TRBJ1-2	NA	TRBD1
CASSSRLAGIGYNEQFF	TGCGCCAGCAGTTCCCGGCTAGCGGGAATAGGCTACAATGAGCAGTTCTTC	TRBV10-1	TRBJ2-1	NA	TRBD2
CASSTTGTGSTEAFF	TGTGCCAGCAGCACAACCGGGACAGGGTCGACTGAAGCTTTCTTT	TRBV21-1	TRBJ1-1	NA	NA
CASSLTGGQGIPNTEAFF	TGTGCCAGCAGCTTAACGGGCGGACAGGGGATTCCGAACACTGAAGCTTTCTTT	TRBV7-9	TRBJ1-1	NA	TRBD1
CASSISGGSSSYNEQFF	TGTGCCAGCAGCATTAGCGGGGGCTCCAGCAGTTATAATGAGCAGTTCTTC	TRBV12-3/TRBV12-4	TRBJ2-1	NA	TRBD2
CSVTPGTSNEQYF	TGCAGCGTAACCCCAGGGACTAGCAACGAGCAGTACTTC	TRBV29-1	TRBJ2-7	few	TRBD2
CASKDWNYEQYF	TGCGCCAGCAAGGACTGGAACTACGAGCAGTACTTC	TRBV5-1	TRBJ2-7	few	NA
CASSQDRDSFNLPQHF	TGTGCCAGCAGCCAAGACCGGGACAGCTTCAATCTGCCCCAGCATTTT	TRBV4-2	TRBJ1-5	few	TRBD1
CASSLAPDPTDTQYF	TGCGCCAGCAGCTTGGCGCCAGACCCCACAGATACGCAGTATTTT	TRBV5-1	TRBJ2-3	NA	NA
CSVEDRGPSYEQYF	TGCAGCGTTGAAGACAGGGGCCCTAGCTACGAGCAGTACTTC	TRBV29-1	TRBJ2-7	few	NA
CSAPTGEVQETQYF	TGCAGTGCTCCGACAGGAGAGGTCCAAGAGACCCAGTACTTC	TRBV20-1	TRBJ2-5	few	NA
CASSPTGQGKNIQYF	TGTGCCAGCTCACCTACGGGACAGGGTAAAAACATTCAGTACTTC	TRBV18	TRBJ2-4	NA	TRBD1
CASSLQDRSKNTEAFF	TGTGCCAGCAGCTTACAGGACAGGAGTAAGAACACTGAAGCTTTCTTT	TRBV7-3	TRBJ1-1	few	TRBD1
CASSSFVSDYTYEQYF	TGTGCCAGCAGTTCCTTTGTGTCCGATTACACCTACGAGCAGTACTTC	TRBV27	TRBJ2-7	few	NA
CASKAVAGEETQYF	TGTGCCAGCAAGGCCGTAGCGGGGGAAGAGACCCAGTACTTC	TRBV13	TRBJ2-5	NA	TRBD2
CASSLIRGQGYHEQYF	TGCGCCAGCAGCCTTATTCGCGGACAGGGGTACCACGAGCAGTACTTC	TRBV4-1	TRBJ2-7	NA	TRBD1